The entry below describes one TCR beta chain. The entry originates in a study of blood T cell repertoires in COVID-19. Study in general: PBMCs, B-cell-depleted T cells, or T cells were the source of the cDNA or gDNA that made up the material.

Germline loops: CDR1 SGHVS, CDR2 FQNEAQ. The CDR3 length is 15 residues. Trimming took 6 bases from V and 4 from J; bases not matched to a gene: 11. Measured with immunoSEQ multiplex PCR; TCRdb has only the in-frame clones, and not every one. The data contain 200,000 to 250,000 clones, almost 90% of them singletons. The source material was peripheral blood. J is TRBJ1-1 and V is TRBV7-8; 7 bases map to TRBD1. The TCR sequence derives from a woman between 55 and 75 years old with acute or convalescent COVID-19. CDR3 protein: CASSPQDRVVTEAFF. Written as DNA, the CDR3 is TGTGCCAGCAGTCCTCAAGACAGGGTTGTCACTGAAGCTTTCTTT.